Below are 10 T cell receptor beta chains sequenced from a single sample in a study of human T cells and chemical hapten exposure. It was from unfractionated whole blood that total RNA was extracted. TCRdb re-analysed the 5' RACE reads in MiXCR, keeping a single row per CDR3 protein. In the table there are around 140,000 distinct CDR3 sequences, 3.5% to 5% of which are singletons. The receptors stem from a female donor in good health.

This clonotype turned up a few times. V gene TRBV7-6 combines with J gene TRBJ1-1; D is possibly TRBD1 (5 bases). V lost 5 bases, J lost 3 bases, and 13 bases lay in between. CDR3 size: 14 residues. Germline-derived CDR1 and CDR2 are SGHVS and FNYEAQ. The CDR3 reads CASSRNGGDTEAFF. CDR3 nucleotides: TGTGCCAGCAGCCGTAACGGGGGAGACACTGAAGCTTTCTTT.

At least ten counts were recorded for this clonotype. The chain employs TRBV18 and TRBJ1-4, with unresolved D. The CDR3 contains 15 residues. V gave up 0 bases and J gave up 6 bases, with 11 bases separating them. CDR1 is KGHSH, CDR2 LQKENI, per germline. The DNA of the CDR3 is TGTGCCAGCTCACCACCGTATGGGCGGGATGAAAAACTGTTTTTT. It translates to CASSPPYGRDEKLFF.

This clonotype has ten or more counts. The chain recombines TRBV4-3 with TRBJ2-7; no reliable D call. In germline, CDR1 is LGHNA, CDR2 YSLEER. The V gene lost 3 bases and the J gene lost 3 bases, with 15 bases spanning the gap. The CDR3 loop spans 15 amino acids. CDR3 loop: CASSHDVRSYYEQYF. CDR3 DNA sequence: TGCGCCAGCAGCCACGACGTAAGGTCGTACTACGAGCAGTACTTC.

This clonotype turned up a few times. The CDR3 coding sequence is TGCAGTGCTAGGCCAGGGGAGGAAGCTTTCTTT. This gives the protein CSARPGEEAFF. This sequence joins TRBV20-1 and TRBJ1-1; D is possibly TRBD1 (6 bases). V lost 3 bases to trimming and J lost 8 bases, with 10 bases between them. The CDR3 has 11 amino acids. Germline loops: CDR1 DFQATT, CDR2 SNEGSKA (reference sequence).

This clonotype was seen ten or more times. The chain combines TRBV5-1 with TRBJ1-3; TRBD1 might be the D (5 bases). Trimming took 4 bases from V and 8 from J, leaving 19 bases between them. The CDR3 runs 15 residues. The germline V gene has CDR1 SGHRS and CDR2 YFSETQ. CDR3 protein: CASSQGRQSEDTIYF. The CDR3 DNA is TGCGCCAGCAGCCAAGGGAGACAGAGCGAGGACACCATATATTTT.

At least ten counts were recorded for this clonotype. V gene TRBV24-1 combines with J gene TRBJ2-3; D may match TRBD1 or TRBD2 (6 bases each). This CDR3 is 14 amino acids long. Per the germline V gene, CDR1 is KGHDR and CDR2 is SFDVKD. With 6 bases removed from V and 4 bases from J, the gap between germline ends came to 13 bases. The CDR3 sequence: CATSSRGASDTQYF. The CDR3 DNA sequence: TGTGCCACCAGTTCTAGGGGGGCCTCAGATACGCAGTATTTT.

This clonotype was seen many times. The CDR3: CASSLVRLNQPQHF. The CDR3 bases are TGTGCCAGCAGCTTAGTCAGATTGAATCAGCCCCAGCATTTT. V gene TRBV7-2 combines with J gene TRBJ1-5, with D unresolved. The CDR3 extends over 14 amino acids. Germline CDR1 reads SGHTA; CDR2 reads FQGNSA. Trimming removed 1 base from V and 4 bases from J, with 8 bases in between.

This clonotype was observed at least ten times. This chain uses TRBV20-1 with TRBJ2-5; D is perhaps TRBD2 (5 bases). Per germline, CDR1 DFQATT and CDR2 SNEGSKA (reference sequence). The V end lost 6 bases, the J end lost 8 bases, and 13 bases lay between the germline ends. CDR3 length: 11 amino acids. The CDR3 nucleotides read TGCAGTGCCGACGAAACTAGAACCCAGTACTTC. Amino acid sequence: CSADETRTQYF.

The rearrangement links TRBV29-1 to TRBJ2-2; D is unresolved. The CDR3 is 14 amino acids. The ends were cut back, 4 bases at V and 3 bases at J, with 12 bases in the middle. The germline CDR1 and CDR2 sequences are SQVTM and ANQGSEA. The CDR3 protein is CSVVASSDTGELFF. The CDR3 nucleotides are TGCAGCGTTGTCGCTAGTAGTGACACCGGGGAGCTGTTTTTT.

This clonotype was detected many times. The CDR3 nucleotides are TGTGCCAGCAGCGAGGGGTATGTCACACCCCTCCACTTT. Translation: CASSEGYVTPLHF. The chain combines TRBV6-1 with TRBJ1-6, with D tentatively TRBD1 (5 bases). The CDR3 runs 13 residues. The V gene lost 6 bases and the J gene lost 11 bases, with 14 bases spanning the gap. CDR1 and CDR2 (germline): MNHNS, SASEGT.